Shown below are 15 T cell receptor beta chains from a single sample sequenced in a study of blood T cell repertoires in COVID-19. Measured with immunoSEQ multiplex PCR; TCRdb has only the in-frame clones, and not every one. Of some 50,000 clones detected, roughly 88% appear once; the ten largest clones hold less than 4.5%. The specimen sequenced was peripheral blood. These TCRs come from a human donor in a cohort sampled during active COVID-19.

The chain combines TRBV7-2 with TRBJ1-2; TRBD1 might be the D (6 bases). V lost 2 bases and J 14 bases, leaving 21 bases between the germline ends. The CDR3 runs 14 residues. From germline, CDR1 is SGHTA and CDR2 FQGNSA. CDR3 nucleotides: TGTGCCAGCAGCTTAAGTGGGAAGGACAGCCGAGGGACCTTC. Translating gives CASSLSGKDSRGTF.

This chain joins TRBV19 and TRBJ1-4; TRBD1 is a possible D gene (6 bases). The CDR3 has 15 residues. Germline V gives CDR1 LNHDA, CDR2 SQIVND (reference sequence). Trimming took 5 bases from V and 0 from J, leaving 10 bases between them. DNA of the CDR3: TGTGCCAGTAGTGTGGACAGTGCAACTAATGAAAAACTGTTTTTT. It codes for CASSVDSATNEKLFF. The variable domain in full, completed from reference TRBV19 and TRBJ1-4, reads DGGITQSPKYLFRKEGQNVTLSCEQNLNHDAMYWYRQDPGQGLRLIYYSQIVNDFQKGDIAEGYSVSREKKESFPLTVTSAQKNPTAFYLCASSVDSATNEKLFFGSGTQLSVL.

The V gene is TRBV14, the J gene TRBJ2-2; D unclear. V was trimmed by 2 bases and J by 3 bases, leaving 19 bases between them. This CDR3 spans 18 amino acids. Germline V gene data show CDR1 as SGHDN and CDR2 as FVKESK. The CDR3 bases are TGTGCCAGCAGCCAATTAAGTTTCGGGTTCAAGGACACCGGGGAGCTGTTTTTT. Amino acids: CASSQLSFGFKDTGELFF.

This clone was seen just once. The CDR3 region is CASSELAGGPGEQYF. In DNA, the CDR3 is TGTGCCAGCAGTGAATTAGCGGGGGGACCTGGCGAGCAGTACTTC. V usage is TRBV2 and J usage is TRBJ2-7; 10 bases align to TRBD2. This CDR3 region has 15 residues. J lost 6 bases, V lost 2 bases, and 7 bases had no gene match. Germline V lookup: CDR1 SNHLY, CDR2 FYNNEI.

The chain employs TRBV6-5 and TRBJ1-5, with 7 bases identical to TRBD1. The germline V gene has CDR1 MNHEY and CDR2 SVGAGI. The CDR3 runs to 14 residues. J lost 6 bases, V lost 5 bases, and 7 bases had no gene match. The CDR3 region is CASSLDRVRQPQHF. The CDR3 coding sequence is TGTGCCAGCAGTCTCGACAGGGTTCGTCAGCCCCAGCATTTT.

The genes are TRBV9 and TRBJ2-1; D remains ambiguous. This CDR3 is built from 11 residues. Trimming cost V 4 bases and J 10 bases, with 9 bases left between them. CDR1 SGDLS and CDR2 YYNGEE come from the germline V gene. CDR3 loop: CASSLQSEQFF. Written as DNA, the CDR3 is TGTGCCAGCAGCCTCCAGTCAGAGCAGTTCTTC.

The rearrangement uses TRBV11-1 and TRBJ1-4; TRBD1 is a possible D gene (5 bases). Germline CDR1 is SGHAT and CDR2 is FQDESV (reference sequence). Trimming left V 4 bases short and J 3 bases short, with 12 bases between. The CDR3 is 15 residues long. In DNA form, the CDR3 reads TGTGCCAGCAGCTCCTGGGGCGGCCCTAATGAAAAACTGTTTTTT. It translates to CASSSWGGPNEKLFF.

J is TRBJ2-7 and V is TRBV7-9; 8 bases are a match to TRBD1. The V segment lost 4 bases and the J segment 2 bases; nucleotides outside the gene matches: 4. CDR1 is SEHNR, CDR2 FQNEAQ, per germline (reference sequence). The CDR3 has 14 amino acids. The CDR3 sequence: CASSSTGGAYEQYF. CDR3 DNA: TGTGCCAGCAGCTCAACAGGGGGAGCCTACGAGCAGTACTTC. Together with reference TRBV7-9 and TRBJ2-7, the CDR3 gives the full variable domain: DTGVSQNPRHKITKRGQNVTFRCDPISEHNRLYWYRQTLGQGPEFLTYFQNEAQLEKSRLLSDRFSAERPKGSFSTLEIQRTEQGDSAMYLCASSSTGGAYEQYFGPGTRLTVT.

This clone was seen only once. This chain uses TRBV21-1 with TRBJ2-2; the D call of TRBD1 is as the table states it, not checked on the DNA. TRBV21-1 has pseudogene status. The CDR3 runs to 16 residues. The CDR3, as DNA: TGTGCCAGCAGCAAAAGGAGGGGGCGATTGACCGGGGAGCTGTTTTTT. Translation gives CASSKRRGRLTGELFF.

The rearrangement uses TRBV4-3 and TRBJ2-2, with 8 nucleotides matching TRBD1. Trimming cost V 4 bases and J 3 bases; bases outside gene matches: 7. Germline-derived CDR1 and CDR2 are LGHNA and YSLEER. The CDR3 loop spans 16 amino acids. This CDR3 is CASSLGQGEDTGELFF. The CDR3 DNA reads as TGCGCCAGCAGCCTCGGACAGGGAGAGGACACCGGGGAGCTGTTTTTT.

The chain uses TRBV6-4 and TRBJ1-3; no clear D. V lost 4 bases and J 0 bases, leaving 16 bases between the germline ends. This CDR3 region has 17 residues. Germline CDR1 is MRHNA and CDR2 is SNTAGT. DNA for the CDR3: TGTGCCAGCAGTGCCGCCGCAGCGGTAACCTCTGGAAACACCATATATTTT. Amino acids: CASSAAAAVTSGNTIYF.

The chain links TRBV27 to TRBJ2-3, with D tentatively TRBD2 (5 bases). CDR1 is MNHEY, CDR2 SMNVEV, per germline (reference sequence). The CDR3 has 14 residues. The V and J ends lost 6 bases and 2 bases respectively, with 12 bases between them. The CDR3 protein is CASRLRDITDTQYF. The DNA for the CDR3 is TGTGCCAGCAGATTGAGGGATATCACAGATACGCAGTATTTT.

The chain joins TRBV2 to TRBJ1-1, with 8 bases matching TRBD1. Trimming at V came to 4 bases and at J to 10 bases, leaving 14 bases not matched to a gene. The CDR3 has 15 amino acids. Germline values: CDR1 SNHLY, CDR2 FYNNEI. As DNA, the CDR3 is TGTGCCAGCAGTGGAGAGAGGACAGGGCCCCGGGGAGCTTTCTTT. Translating it yields CASSGERTGPRGAFF.

The rearrangement joins TRBV29-1 to TRBJ2-5, with 7 bases lining up with TRBD1. CDR1 is SQVTM, CDR2 ANQGSEA, per germline. V gave up 5 bases and J gave up 4 bases; unmatched junction bases: 10. This CDR3 has 14 residues. Here the CDR3 reads CSVWTGRPLETQYF. In DNA form, the CDR3 reads TGCAGCGTTTGGACAGGCCGACCTTTAGAGACCCAGTACTTC.

The J gene is TRBJ1-5, the V gene TRBV2; TRBD1 is a possible D gene (5 bases). The CDR3 runs to 13 residues. Trimming took off 3 bases at V and 4 bases at J, with 7 bases between the two ends. Germline V lookup: CDR1 SNHLY, CDR2 FYNNEI. The chain's CDR3 is CASSDNRNQPQHF. CDR3 sequence (DNA): TGTGCCAGCAGTGACAACAGGAATCAGCCCCAGCATTTT. The whole variable domain, remainder taken from reference TRBV2 and TRBJ1-5, is EPEVTQTPSHQVTQMGQEVILRCVPISNHLYFYWYRQILGQKVEFLVSFYNNEISEKSEIFDDQFSVERPDGSNFTLKIRSTKLEDSAMYFCASSDNRNQPQHFGDGTRLSIL.